These 6 T cell receptor beta chains share one sample of origin, sequenced in a study of blood T cell repertoires in COVID-19. Generated by immunoSEQ multiplex PCR, the TCRdb table keeps only in-frame clones and is missing some. Seen here are about 240,000 clones, roughly nine tenths observed once, and the top ten hold approximately 7.5%. Sequenced input: peripheral blood. The receptors derive from a man between 60 and 70 years old who had recovered from COVID-19.

The V call is TRBV5-6, the J call TRBJ2-3; 7 bases agree with TRBD2. The CDR3 is 15 amino acids. Germline V gene lookup returns CDR1 SGHDT and CDR2 YYEEEE. Trimming cost V 5 bases and J 0 bases; bases outside gene matches: 6. This CDR3 is CASRRSGASTDTQYF. DNA of the CDR3: TGTGCCAGCAGACGAAGCGGGGCTAGCACAGATACGCAGTATTTT.

The chain joins TRBV2 to TRBJ1-6; 8 nucleotides agree with TRBD1. V gave up 4 bases and J gave up 0 bases; unmatched junction bases: 8. Per germline, CDR1 SNHLY and CDR2 FYNNEI. CDR3 size: 18 residues. The CDR3: CASSGSGGRSSYNSPLHF. In nucleotides, the CDR3 is TGTGCCAGCAGTGGTTCAGGGGGCAGGAGCTCCTATAATTCACCCCTCCACTTT. Full variable domain (remainder filled in from reference TRBV2 and TRBJ1-6): EPEVTQTPSHQVTQMGQEVILRCVPISNHLYFYWYRQILGQKVEFLVSFYNNEISEKSEIFDDQFSVERPDGSNFTLKIRSTKLEDSAMYFCASSGSGGRSSYNSPLHFGNGTRLTVT.

This chain uses TRBV19 with TRBJ1-1, with a weak D call TRBD1 (5 bases). V lost 5 bases, J lost 0 bases, and 16 bases lay in between. The CDR3 consists of 16 residues. Looked up from germline, CDR1 is LNHDA and CDR2 is SQIVND (reference sequence). CDR3 in amino acids: CASSRRGNYLNTEAFF. In DNA form, the CDR3 reads TGTGCCAGTAGTCGACGGGGGAATTACCTGAACACTGAAGCTTTCTTT.

The chain employs TRBV19 and TRBJ2-7; 8 bases map to TRBD1. The length of the CDR3 is 13 residues. From germline, CDR1 is LNHDA and CDR2 SQIVND (reference sequence). With V trimmed by 5 bases and J by 6 bases, 6 bases remained unmatched. The CDR3 here is CASSALQGGEQYF. CDR3 sequence (DNA): TGTGCCAGTAGTGCCCTACAGGGGGGCGAGCAGTACTTC. Filled out from reference TRBV19 and TRBJ2-7, the complete variable domain reads DGGITQSPKYLFRKEGQNVTLSCEQNLNHDAMYWYRQDPGQGLRLIYYSQIVNDFQKGDIAEGYSVSREKKESFPLTVTSAQKNPTAFYLCASSALQGGEQYFGPGTRLTVT.

This rearrangement joins TRBV6-1 to TRBJ2-7; 15 nucleotides agree with TRBD2. Trimming removed 3 bases from V and 2 bases from J; junction bases left unmatched: 8. CDR1 is MNHNS, CDR2 SASEGT, per germline. The CDR3 spans 18 residues. DNA of the CDR3: TGTGCCAGCAGTGATTTCGGACTAGCGGGGGGGCACACCTACGAGCAGTACTTC. Translated: CASSDFGLAGGHTYEQYF.

The J gene is TRBJ1-1, the V gene TRBV3-1 (or the pseudogene TRBV3-2); TRBD1 agrees at 11 bases. There are 15 residues in the CDR3. Germline V CDR1 and CDR2: LGHDT, YNNKEL (reference sequence). With V trimmed by 4 bases and J by 5 bases, 6 bases remained unmatched. The DNA for the CDR3 is TGTGCCAGCAGCCCAGGGACAGGGGGTCGGACTGAAGCTTTCTTT. Its translation: CASSPGTGGRTEAFF.